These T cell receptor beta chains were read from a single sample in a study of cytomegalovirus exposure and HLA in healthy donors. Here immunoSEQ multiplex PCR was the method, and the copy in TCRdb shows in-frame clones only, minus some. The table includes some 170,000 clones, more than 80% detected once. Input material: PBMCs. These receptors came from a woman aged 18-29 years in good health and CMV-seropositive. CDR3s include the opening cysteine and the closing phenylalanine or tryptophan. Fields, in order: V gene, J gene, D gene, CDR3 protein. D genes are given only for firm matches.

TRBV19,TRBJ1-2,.,CASSVDSTNYGYTF
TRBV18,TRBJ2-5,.,CASRPAGKNGVSLETQYF
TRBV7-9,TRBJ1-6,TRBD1,CASSNRYQDRENSPLHF
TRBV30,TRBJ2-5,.,CACRDFGPVQYF
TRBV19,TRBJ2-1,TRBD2,CASKRGGFGHNEQFF
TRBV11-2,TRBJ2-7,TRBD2,CASSYRLAGTGGEQYF
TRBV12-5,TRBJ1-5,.,CASGWEVHIGNQPQHF
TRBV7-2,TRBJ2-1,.,CASSPLGAFEQFF
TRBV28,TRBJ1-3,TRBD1,CASRWDSGNTIYF
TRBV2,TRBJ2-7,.,CASSEYDRDIYEQYF
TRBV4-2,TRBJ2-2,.,CASSQGVQANTGELFF
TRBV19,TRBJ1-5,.,CASKTGTVQPQHF